This TCR beta chain emerged from a study of cytomegalovirus exposure and HLA in healthy donors. Study-level points and caveats: As a later analysis showed, a missense DCLRE1C variant was linked to trimming of TCR beta V- and J-genes.

PCR employed 60 Vbeta and 13 Jbeta primers. The assay was immunoSEQ multiplex PCR, and TCRdb's table has in-frame clones only and misses some. Altogether over 90,000 clones are present, roughly 80% being singletons, with the ten largest covering 8.5% to 10%. About this clone itself: Its target is not known.

The sample consisted of PBMCs. The source is a male donor in good health and CMV-seropositive.

CDR3 residues: CASQASGYTDTQYF. CDR3 nucleotide sequence: TGTGCCAGCCAAGCTAGCGGGTACACAGATACGCAGTATTTT. The V gene is TRBV28, the J gene TRBJ2-3, with TRBD2 matching 8 bases. This CDR3 has 14 residues. V lost 8 bases, J lost 2 bases, and 6 bases stayed unmatched. Germline lookup yields CDR1 MDHEN and CDR2 SYDVKM.